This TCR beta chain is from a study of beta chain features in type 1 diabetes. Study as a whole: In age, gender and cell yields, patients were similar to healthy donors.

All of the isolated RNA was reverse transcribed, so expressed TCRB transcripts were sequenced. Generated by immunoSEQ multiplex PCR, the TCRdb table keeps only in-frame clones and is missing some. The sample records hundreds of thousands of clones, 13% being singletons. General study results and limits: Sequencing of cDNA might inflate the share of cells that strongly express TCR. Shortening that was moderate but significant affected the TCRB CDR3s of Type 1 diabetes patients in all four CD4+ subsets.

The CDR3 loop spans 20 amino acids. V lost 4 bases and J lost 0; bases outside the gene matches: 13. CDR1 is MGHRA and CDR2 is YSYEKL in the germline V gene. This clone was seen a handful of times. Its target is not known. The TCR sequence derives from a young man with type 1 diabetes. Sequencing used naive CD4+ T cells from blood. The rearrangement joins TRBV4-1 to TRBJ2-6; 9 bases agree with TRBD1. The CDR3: CASSPHRGLNVRSGANVLTF. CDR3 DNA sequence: TGCGCCAGCAGCCCTCACAGGGGGCTTAACGTCCGCTCTGGGGCCAACGTCCTGACTTTC.